This note documents a single T cell receptor (beta chain) sequence. Symptom resolution, clearance, or two negative PCRs marked donors in Cohort 3 as recovered. Germline loops: CDR1 LNHDA, CDR2 SQIVND (reference sequence). Trimming left V 4 bases short and J 1 base short, with 16 bases between. The CDR3 totals 16 residues. This sample was taken from a study of blood T cell repertoires in COVID-19. For the study at large: In each case, the material was cDNA or gDNA derived from T cells, B-cell-depleted T cells, or PBMCs.

Per the original data handling: Reference gene primers were amplified, and this amplification served to estimate nucleated cell counts. Measured with immunoSEQ multiplex PCR; TCRdb has only the in-frame clones, and not every one. From that table come the V and J calls and clone size; the DNA was used to work out D and trimming. The data show 200,000 to 250,000 clones, around 90% seen once. Sequencing was performed on PBMCs or T cells enriched from blood (not recorded which). The chain uses TRBV19 and TRBJ1-2, with D maybe TRBD1 (6 bases). This sequence originates from a woman aged 50 to 60 who had recovered from COVID-19. In nucleotides, the CDR3 is TGTGCCAGTAGTACCTCGAGGACAGTCGATAACTATGGCTACACCTTC. Translating gives CASSTSRTVDNYGYTF.